Below are 29 T cell receptor beta chains sequenced from a single sample in a study of T cells in localized non-small cell lung cancer. Profiling relied on immunoSEQ multiplex PCR, and the TCRdb table lists in-frame clones only, not all of them. The sample has about 35,000 clones, around 93% seen once. The sequenced sample was peripheral blood mononuclear cells, obtained before any cancer treatment. These TCRs come from a female donor of 60 years or more with stage II lung adenocarcinoma.

This chain links TRBV28 with TRBJ2-3, with 14 bases matching TRBD2. Germline V gene sequence: CDR1 MDHEN, CDR2 SYDVKM. Unmatched junction bases numbered 4, after V lost 5 bases and J lost 6 bases. The CDR3 is 15 amino acids. For the CDR3, the DNA is TGTGCCAGCAGTCCCCGACTAGCGGGAGGGGATACGCAGTATTTT. Protein sequence: CASSPRLAGGDTQYF.

The chain uses TRBV25-1 and TRBJ1-2; 12 bases match TRBD1. The J segment lost 8 bases and the V segment lost 5 bases, leaving 12 bases of the junction unmatched. This CDR3 comprises 16 residues. Germline V gives CDR1 MGHDK, CDR2 SYGVNS. The CDR3 DNA is TGTGCCAGCAGTCCAATAGGGGGACAGGGGGCATCGGGCTACACCTTC. This codes for CASSPIGGQGASGYTF.

This sequence joins TRBV7-3 and TRBJ2-1, with TRBD1 matching over 8 bases. V shed 9 bases, J shed 6 bases, and the junction held 10 bases outside the gene matches. The CDR3 is 14 residues long. Germline V gene lookup returns CDR1 SGHTA and CDR2 FQGTGA. The CDR3 region is CASSTGQVLNEQFF. CDR3 bases: TGTGCCAGTTCAACGGGACAGGTCCTCAATGAGCAGTTCTTC.

The V gene is TRBV29-1, the J gene TRBJ1-6; tentatively, D is TRBD1 (5 bases). V dropped 6 bases and J dropped 10 bases, with 16 bases sitting between them. The CDR3 loop spans 13 amino acids. CDR1 and CDR2 from the germline V gene are SQVTM and ANQGSEA. The CDR3 bases are TGCAGCGTGGCCGAGGGACGAGGATCACCCCTCCACTTT. Translated: CSVAEGRGSPLHF.

V and J are TRBV4-1 and TRBJ2-3; TRBD1 matches at 8 bases. The CDR3 runs to 18 residues. Germline-derived CDR1 and CDR2 are MGHRA and YSYEKL. V lost 2 bases to trimming and J lost 0 bases; unmatched junction nucleotides: 10. CDR3 sequence (DNA): TGCGCCAGCAGCCAAAGGGACAGGCGAGGGACTAGCACAGATACGCAGTATTTT. Its translation: CASSQRDRRGTSTDTQYF.

The gene calls are TRBV29-1 and TRBJ2-3; 7 positions match TRBD1. V was pared by 7 bases and J by 5 bases, with 6 bases of the junction left unmatched. The germline V gene has CDR1 SQVTM and CDR2 ANQGSEA. The CDR3 extends over 12 amino acids. CDR3 coding DNA: TGCAGCGGCCTCCGGGACAGAGATACGCAGTATTTT. This gives the protein CSGLRDRDTQYF.

This chain joins TRBV11-3 and TRBJ2-1; D is uncertain. CDR1 is SGHNT and CDR2 is YENEEA in the germline V gene. Trimming removed 2 bases at V and 2 bases at J, with 10 bases between. The CDR3 loop spans 15 amino acids. The CDR3 DNA reads as TGTGCCAGCAGCTTATCTACTTCTACCTACAATGAGCAGTTCTTC. Its translation: CASSLSTSTYNEQFF.

This clone was recorded only once. The chain is built from TRBV11-2 and TRBJ2-1; D call uncertain. The CDR3 is 14 residues long. Germline CDR1 and CDR2: SGHAT and FQNNGV. The V and J ends lost 3 bases and 10 bases respectively, with 16 bases between them. The CDR3 region is CASSFAALTKEQFF. Here the CDR3 DNA reads TGTGCCAGCAGCTTTGCGGCCCTCACAAAAGAGCAGTTCTTC.

This chain links TRBV29-1 with TRBJ2-3; the D is unclear. Germline V gene sequence: CDR1 SQVTM, CDR2 ANQGSEA. V lost 0 bases and J lost 0, with 7 bases in between. The CDR3 is made up of 14 amino acids. The DNA of the CDR3 is TGCAGCGTTGAAGAAGCCGAGAGCACAGATACGCAGTATTTT. This translates into CSVEEAESTDTQYF.

This clone was detected only a few times. The rearrangement links TRBV11-3 to TRBJ2-1, with 7 positions matching TRBD2. V lost 5 bases to trimming and J lost 5 bases; unmatched junction nucleotides: 18. CDR1 and CDR2 from the germline V gene are SGHNT and YENEEA. CDR3 length: 18 residues. Written as DNA, the CDR3 is TGTGCCAGCAGCCCCGGTAGGCGGGGGAGAATCATAGACAATGAGCAGTTCTTC. Its translation: CASSPGRRGRIIDNEQFF. The full variable domain, its missing parts supplied by reference TRBV11-3 and TRBJ2-1, is EAGVVQSPRYKIIEKKQPVAFWCNPISGHNTLYWYLQNLGQGPELLIRYENEEAVDDSQLPKDRFSAERLKGVDSTLKIQPAELGDSAVYLCASSPGRRGRIIDNEQFFGPGTRLTVL.

This chain links TRBV7-9 with TRBJ1-1; TRBD1 agrees at 7 bases. The J segment lost 1 base and the V segment lost 7 bases, leaving 6 bases of the junction unmatched. Germline V gene lookup returns CDR1 SEHNR and CDR2 FQNEAQ (reference sequence). The CDR3 has 14 amino acids. The CDR3 region has the DNA TGTGCCAGCACCCCGACAGGGACGAACACTGAAGCTTTCTTT. This codes for CASTPTGTNTEAFF.

The chain joins TRBV11-1 to TRBJ1-1; unclear D gene. This CDR3 is 12 amino acids long. Germline CDR1 and CDR2: SGHAT and FQDESV (reference sequence). Trimming stripped 5 bases from V and 10 bases from J, with 14 bases between. CDR3: CASSDRTVGAFF. The CDR3, as DNA: TGTGCCAGCAGCGATCGGACGGTAGGAGCTTTCTTT. The whole variable domain, filled in from reference TRBV11-1 and TRBJ1-1, reads EAEVAQSPRYKITEKSQAVAFWCDPISGHATLYWYRQILGQGPELLVQFQDESVVDDSQLPKDRFSAERLKGVDSTLKIQPAELGDSAMYLCASSDRTVGAFFGQGTRLTVV.

V and J are TRBV2 and TRBJ2-1; no firm D call. The V gene lost 8 bases and the J gene lost 6 bases, with 5 bases spanning the gap. The length of the CDR3 is 10 residues. CDR1 is SNHLY, CDR2 FYNNEI, per germline. Here the CDR3 reads CASLLNEQFF. CDR3 sequence (DNA): TGTGCCAGCCTTCTCAATGAGCAGTTCTTC.

This sequence joins TRBV5-1 and TRBJ1-1; TRBD1 might be the D (5 bases). V was trimmed by 1 base and J by 1 base, leaving 8 bases between them. CDR1 is SGHRS and CDR2 is YFSETQ in the germline V gene. The CDR3 loop spans 14 amino acids. In DNA form, the CDR3 reads TGCGCCAGCAGCTTGACAGGAGGGAACACTGAAGCTTTCTTT. As protein: CASSLTGGNTEAFF.

The chain couples TRBV5-1 to TRBJ2-1; 12 nucleotides match TRBD2. The CDR3 sequence is 18 residues long. Germline V CDR1 and CDR2: SGHRS, YFSETQ. V lost 1 base, J lost 2 bases, and 7 bases stayed unmatched. CDR3: CASSLYTSGGLTYNEQFF. The CDR3 DNA reads as TGCGCCAGCAGCTTGTATACTAGCGGGGGGCTTACCTACAATGAGCAGTTCTTC.

The J gene is TRBJ1-1, the V gene TRBV28; TRBD1 matches at 7 bases. The CDR3 runs 14 residues. Germline assignment: CDR1 MDHEN and CDR2 SYDVKM. J was trimmed by 2 bases and V by 6 bases; bases with no gene match: 6. This chain's CDR3 is CASSLGTANTEAFF. CDR3 DNA sequence: TGTGCCAGCAGCCTTGGGACAGCTAACACTGAAGCTTTCTTT. The whole variable domain, remainder taken from reference TRBV28 and TRBJ1-1, is DVKVTQSSRYLVKRTGEKVFLECVQDMDHENMFWYRQDPGLGLRLIYFSYDVKMKEKGDIPEGYSVSREKKERFSLILESASTNQTSMYLCASSLGTANTEAFFGQGTRLTVV.

The chain uses TRBV5-1 and TRBJ2-3; 8 nucleotides match TRBD2. This CDR3 has 14 residues. CDR1 and CDR2 (germline): SGHRS, YFSETQ. Germline trimming cut 5 bases from V and 4 bases from J; bases unmatched to any gene: 6. CDR3 protein: CASSAGGGADTQYF. The CDR3 bases are TGCGCCAGCAGTGCGGGGGGCGGGGCAGATACGCAGTATTTT. The full variable domain, in which reference TRBV5-1 and TRBJ2-3 provide the parts outside the CDR3, is KAGVTQTPRYLIKTRGQQVTLSCSPISGHRSVSWYQQTPGQGLQFLFEYFSETQRNKGNFPGRFSGRQFSNSRSEMNVSTLELGDSALYLCASSAGGGADTQYFGPGTRLTVL.

The chain is built from TRBV27 and TRBJ2-2; the D gene is possibly TRBD2 (6 bases). The germline V gene has CDR1 MNHEY and CDR2 SMNVEV (reference sequence). V shed 3 bases and J shed 7 bases, with 15 bases lying between them. CDR3 size: 15 residues. Here the CDR3 reads CASSFLLGGNGELFF. The CDR3 region has the DNA TGTGCCAGCAGTTTCCTATTAGGCGGGAACGGGGAGCTGTTTTTT.

This clone appeared a single time. The V call is TRBV10-1, the J call TRBJ2-1; 8 bases fit TRBD1. V was clipped by 0 bases and J by 8 bases; unmatched bases: 6. The CDR3 loop spans 15 amino acids. Germline V lookup: CDR1 WNHNN, CDR2 SYGVQD (reference sequence). The CDR3 reads CASSESAPGGDEQFF. CDR3 DNA: TGCGCCAGCAGTGAGTCCGCCCCAGGGGGCGATGAGCAGTTCTTC.

This clone has just one count. This rearrangement joins TRBV2 to TRBJ1-2; 8 bases match TRBD1. The germline V gene encodes CDR1 SNHLY and CDR2 FYNNEI. This CDR3 is 14 amino acids long. Unmatched junction bases numbered 7, after V lost 6 bases and J lost 4 bases. CDR3 DNA sequence: TGTGCCAGCAGAATCGGGACAGGAATCTATGGCTACACCTTC. Residues: CASRIGTGIYGYTF.

The V gene is TRBV4-2, the J gene TRBJ2-1; D not certain. Trimming took off 0 bases at V and 9 bases at J, with 21 bases between the two ends. The CDR3 sequence is 17 residues long. Germline V gene lookup returns CDR1 LGHNA and CDR2 YNFKEQ. CDR3 in DNA: TGTGCCAGCAGCCAAGATTCCGCAATATCCTGGACCAGTGAGCAGTTCTTC. This translates into CASSQDSAISWTSEQFF.

This clone was seen a single time. V is TRBV28 and J is TRBJ2-7; D may be TRBD1 (6 bases). The CDR3 is 14 residues long. CDR1 is MDHEN and CDR2 is SYDVKM in the germline V gene. V was cut by 8 bases and J by 0 bases, with 14 bases left in between. Here the CDR3 DNA reads TGTGCCAGCCGCCTGACAGGAAGCTCCTACGAGCAGTACTTC. Translating gives CASRLTGSSYEQYF.

CDR3 loop: CASSEAGYEQYF. The DNA of the CDR3 is TGTGCCAGCTCCGAGGCGGGATACGAGCAGTACTTC. The gene calls are TRBV7-2 and TRBJ2-7; TRBD2 is a possible D gene (6 bases). V shed 8 bases and J shed 4 bases, with 12 bases lying between them. The CDR3 has 12 amino acids. Germline V lookup: CDR1 SGHTA, CDR2 FQGNSA.

V usage is TRBV28 and J usage is TRBJ1-1; D might be TRBD1 (6 bases). Trimming shortened V by 3 bases and J by 10 bases, and 21 bases separated the two germline ends. Germline lookup yields CDR1 MDHEN and CDR2 SYDVKM. This CDR3 contains 15 residues. This CDR3 is CASSLPTGPGWRAFF. The CDR3 region has the DNA TGTGCCAGCAGTTTGCCTACAGGGCCTGGATGGCGAGCTTTCTTT.

The V call is TRBV5-4, the J call TRBJ2-3, with a tentative D call TRBD2 (6 bases). Trimming removed 3 bases at V and 2 bases at J, with 16 bases between. This CDR3 has 16 amino acids. The germline V gene has CDR1 SGHNT and CDR2 YYREEE (reference sequence). The CDR3 nucleotides read TGTGCCAGCAGCTCCTCGGGCGGGCGGGACACAGATACGCAGTATTTT. Translated, it gives CASSSSGGRDTDTQYF. Complete variable domain (other parts from reference TRBV5-4 and TRBJ2-3): ETGVTQSPTHLIKTRGQQVTLRCSSQSGHNTVSWYQQALGQGPQFIFQYYREEENGRGNFPPRFSGLQFPNYSSELNVNALELDDSALYLCASSSSGGRDTDTQYFGPGTRLTVL.

The chain couples TRBV2 to TRBJ1-5; D unclear. Germline CDR1 reads SNHLY; CDR2 reads FYNNEI. The length of the CDR3 is 13 residues. With 8 bases removed from V and 2 bases from J, the gap between germline ends came to 10 bases. The chain's CDR3 is CASSVGGNQPQHF. The CDR3 region has the DNA TGTGCCAGCTCGGTTGGAGGCAATCAGCCCCAGCATTTT. The variable domain in full, completed from reference TRBV2 and TRBJ1-5, reads EPEVTQTPSHQVTQMGQEVILRCVPISNHLYFYWYRQILGQKVEFLVSFYNNEISEKSEIFDDQFSVERPDGSNFTLKIRSTKLEDSAMYFCASSVGGNQPQHFGDGTRLSIL.

The chain links TRBV15 to TRBJ2-5; perhaps TRBD1 as D (5 bases). Looked up from germline, CDR1 is LNHNV and CDR2 is YYDKDF (reference sequence). Between the trimmed V and J ends, which lost 0 bases and 5 bases, there was a span of 13 bases. The CDR3 has 15 amino acids. CDR3 bases: TGTGCCACCAGCAGAGATGATAGGGGCTGGGAGACCCAGTACTTC. Its protein product is CATSRDDRGWETQYF.

The rearrangement uses TRBV7-8 and TRBJ2-1, with D unresolved. The CDR3 covers 15 residues. Germline V CDR1 and CDR2: SGHVS, FQNEAQ. Trimming removed 0 bases from V and 0 bases from J, with 6 bases in between. The CDR3 spells CASSLAGLSYNEQFF. DNA of the CDR3: TGTGCCAGCAGCTTAGCGGGCCTCTCCTACAATGAGCAGTTCTTC.

The V gene is TRBV5-1, the J gene TRBJ2-2; tentatively, D is TRBD1 (6 bases). Germline V gene sequence: CDR1 SGHRS, CDR2 YFSETQ. The CDR3 consists of 15 residues. Trimming pared 0 bases from V and 4 bases from J, leaving 10 bases between. CDR3 in amino acids: CASSLGQGPTGELFF. CDR3 sequence (DNA): TGCGCCAGCAGCTTGGGTCAGGGGCCCACCGGGGAGCTGTTTTTT.